One sample yielded the 32 T cell receptor beta chains listed below, sequenced in a study of breast tumors, draining lymph nodes, adjacent tissues. TCRdb reprocessed the multiplex PCR reads via MiXCR and lists one record per CDR3 protein. In the table there are 150,000 to 200,000 distinct CDR3 sequences, 30% to 35% of which are singletons. Breast cancer patients provided tissue from their axillary draining lymph nodes. Input material: axillary lymph node tissue. The receptors stem from a female donor with breast cancer. Some clones in this sample may be carry-over from other donors' samples.

The chain employs TRBV7-2 and TRBJ1-3, with 9 bases lining up with TRBD1. The germline V gene has CDR1 SGHTA and CDR2 FQGNSA. The CDR3 has 18 residues. V shed 3 bases, J shed 1 base, and the junction held 10 bases outside the gene matches. For the CDR3, the DNA is TGTGCCAGCAGCTTGGACAGGGGTCCGCGGGGGTCTGGAAACACCATATATTTT. Translation: CASSLDRGPRGSGNTIYF.

This clonotype was found many times. V usage is TRBV6-6 and J usage is TRBJ1-5; TRBD1 matches 8 bases. The length of the CDR3 is 14 residues. Germline loops: CDR1 MNHNY, CDR2 SVGAGI (reference sequence). V trimming: 6 bases; J trimming: 6 bases; junction bases outside the gene matches: 7. This CDR3 is CASRPAGGFQPQHF. The CDR3 DNA reads TGTGCCAGCAGGCCGGCAGGGGGCTTTCAGCCCCAGCATTTT.

This chain uses TRBV28 with TRBJ2-7, with 7 bases that match TRBD1. The CDR3 covers 15 residues. Losses at the gene ends were 3 bases for V and 2 bases for J; bases not matched to a gene: 7. The germline CDR1 and CDR2 sequences are MDHEN and SYDVKM. CDR3 region: CASSFPPDRAYEQYF. The CDR3 region has the DNA TGTGCCAGCAGTTTCCCACCCGACAGGGCCTACGAGCAGTACTTC.

This clonotype was seen at least ten times. The chain has TRBV7-9 and TRBJ1-6, with TRBD1 matching 7 bases. The CDR3 loop spans 15 amino acids. Trimming removed 5 bases from V and 7 bases from J; junction bases left unmatched: 8. Per the germline V gene, CDR1 is SEHNR and CDR2 is FQNEAQ (reference sequence). As DNA, the CDR3 is TGTGCCAGCAGCCAACGGACAGGAGGAAATTCACCCCTCCACTTT. Its protein is CASSQRTGGNSPLHF.

The V call is TRBV6-6, the J call TRBJ2-7; D is perhaps TRBD2 (5 bases). Per germline, CDR1 MNHNY and CDR2 SVGAGI (reference sequence). The CDR3 is 14 amino acids. The germline V and J ends were trimmed by 8 bases and 4 bases, with 18 bases remaining between them. The CDR3 sequence: CASGEAVRPYEQYF. CDR3 nucleotides: TGTGCCAGCGGTGAAGCGGTCCGGCCTTACGAGCAGTACTTC.

Of note for this clonotype: A much larger clone lies one base from this, so it may be a read error. The chain carries TRBV19 and TRBJ1-5; D is possibly TRBD1 (6 bases). The CDR3 runs to 13 residues. V lost 2 bases to trimming and J lost 7 bases, with 9 bases between them. Germline CDR1 reads LNHDA; CDR2 reads SQIVND (reference sequence). The CDR3 is CASSIRGGQPQHF. DNA of the CDR3: TGTGCCAGTAGTATAAGGGGGGGCCAGCCCCAGCATTTT.

This clonotype has only a few counts. The V and J genes are TRBV27 and TRBJ1-2; 10 bases align to TRBD1. Trimming at V came to 3 bases and at J to 7 bases, leaving 5 bases not matched to a gene. There are 14 residues in the CDR3. CDR1 and CDR2 from the germline V gene are MNHEY and SMNVEV (reference sequence). CDR3 DNA: TGTGCCAGCAGTTTGACAGGGGGCGGGTCTGGCTACACCTTC. The encoded protein is CASSLTGGGSGYTF.

The chain carries TRBV12-5 and TRBJ1-1, with 7 bases matching TRBD1. Trimming cost V 6 bases and J 5 bases; bases outside gene matches: 12. Germline V gene lookup returns CDR1 LGHNT and CDR2 FRNRAP. This CDR3 is 15 amino acids long. The CDR3 protein is CASGPTMEGATEAFF. CDR3 DNA: TGTGCTAGTGGGCCTACCATGGAGGGGGCGACTGAAGCTTTCTTT.

Ten or more counts support this clonotype. J is TRBJ2-1 and V is TRBV20-1; 9 positions match TRBD2. With 2 bases clipped from V and 8 bases from J, the junction kept 10 bases outside the gene matches. Germline V gene lookup returns CDR1 DFQATT and CDR2 SNEGSKA (reference sequence). The CDR3 is 15 amino acids. As DNA, the CDR3 is TGCAGTGCTAGAACAAGGGCGGGGGGGCCGTATGAGCAGTTCTTC. Translating it yields CSARTRAGGPYEQFF.

This chain uses TRBV3-1 with TRBJ2-5, with 12 bases aligning to TRBD1. The CDR3 has 14 amino acids. V was clipped by 6 bases and J by 7 bases; unmatched bases: 6. CDR1 LGHDT and CDR2 YNNKEL come from the germline V gene (reference sequence). The CDR3 here is CASSTGTGGTTQYF. The CDR3 nucleotides read TGTGCCAGCAGTACTGGGACAGGGGGCACGACCCAGTACTTC.

This clonotype was seen repeatedly, ten times or more. The chain carries TRBV19 and TRBJ1-6; D is undetermined. CDR1 is LNHDA and CDR2 is SQIVND in the germline V gene (reference sequence). Trimming stripped 1 base from V and 8 bases from J, with 15 bases between. There are 16 residues in the CDR3. The CDR3 region has the DNA TGTGCCAGTAGTATAGCCCGCGTTGACTCTTATTCACCCCTCCACTTT. Its translation is CASSIARVDSYSPLHF.

This clonotype has ten or more counts. The chain couples TRBV3-1 to TRBJ1-5; 9 nucleotides agree with TRBD1. The germline gives CDR1 LGHDT, CDR2 YNNKEL (reference sequence). This CDR3 is built from 14 residues. V lost 6 bases and J lost 4; bases outside the gene matches: 4. This CDR3 is CASSGGTGNQPQHF. CDR3 in DNA: TGTGCCAGCAGTGGGGGGACAGGGAATCAGCCCCAGCATTTT. The variable domain in full, with the rest retrieved from reference TRBV3-1 and TRBJ1-5, is DTAVSQTPKYLVTQMGNDKSIKCEQNLGHDTMYWYKQDSKKFLKIMFSYNNKELIINETVPNRFSPKSPDKAHLNLHINSLELGDSAVYFCASSGGTGNQPQHFGDGTRLSIL.

The V and J genes are TRBV15 and TRBJ2-7; 15 positions match TRBD2. The CDR3 has 18 amino acids. The ends lost 5 bases at V and 0 bases at J; junction bases unmatched: 8. Germline V gives CDR1 LNHNV, CDR2 YYDKDF (reference sequence). The CDR3 region is CATSEGLAGGLSSYEQYF. CDR3 DNA sequence: TGTGCCACCAGCGAAGGACTAGCGGGAGGGTTAAGCTCCTACGAGCAGTACTTC.

The genes are TRBV30 and TRBJ2-1; D is undetermined. The CDR3 consists of 12 residues. The ends were cut back, 1 base at V and 5 bases at J, with 6 bases in the middle. In germline, CDR1 is GTSNPN, CDR2 SVGIG (reference sequence). CDR3 sequence reads: CAWSGWDNEQFF. Here the CDR3 DNA reads TGTGCCTGGAGTGGCTGGGACAATGAGCAGTTCTTC. The whole variable domain, remainder taken from reference TRBV30 and TRBJ2-1, is SQTIHQWPATLVQPVGSPLSLECTVEGTSNPNLYWYRQAAGRGLQLLFYSVGIGQISSEVPQNLSASRPQDRQFILSSKKLLLSDSGFYLCAWSGWDNEQFFGPGTRLTVL.

This clonotype has just one count. Possible read error: a much larger clone is one base away. The chain uses TRBV18 and TRBJ2-5, with TRBD1 identical over 10 bases. Germline CDR1 and CDR2: KGHSH and LQKENI. CDR3 length: 14 residues. The CDR3 is CASSPVGTGDTQCF. For the CDR3, the DNA is TGTGCCAGCTCACCAGTGGGGACAGGGGATACCCAGTGCTTC.

The chain recombines TRBV29-1 with TRBJ1-5, with D possibly matching TRBD1 (6 bases). The CDR3 runs 12 residues. Trimming left V 5 bases short and J 7 bases short, with 12 bases between. CDR1 and CDR2 from the germline V gene are SQVTM and ANQGSEA. The CDR3 coding sequence is TGCAGCGTTAAGGGGGAGGGACAGCCCCAGCATTTT. This translates into CSVKGEGQPQHF. Using reference TRBV29-1 and TRBJ1-5 for the parts outside the CDR3, the full variable domain is SAVISQKPSRDICQRGTSLTIQCQVDSQVTMMFWYRQQPGQSLTLIATANQGSEATYESGFVIDKFPISRPNLTFSTLTVSNMSPEDSSIYLCSVKGEGQPQHFGDGTRLSIL.

The chain links TRBV7-2 to TRBJ1-1; tentatively, D is TRBD1 (5 bases). V lost 2 bases and J lost 4, with 11 bases in between. The CDR3 runs to 14 residues. Germline CDR1 is SGHTA and CDR2 is FQGNSA. The CDR3 sequence: CASSLWGGSTEAFF. Here the CDR3 DNA reads TGTGCCAGCAGCTTATGGGGGGGGAGCACTGAAGCTTTCTTT.

This sequence joins TRBV5-1 and TRBJ1-4; D is unresolved. The V end was cut by 6 bases, the J end by 2 bases, with 14 bases between. This CDR3 contains 15 residues. The germline V gene encodes CDR1 SGHRS and CDR2 YFSETQ. CDR3: CASTIGPGTNEKLFF. As DNA, the CDR3 is TGCGCCAGCACCATAGGGCCCGGGACTAATGAAAAACTGTTTTTT.

The rearrangement links TRBV28 to TRBJ1-3; D is uncertain. CDR3 length equals 12 residues. Germline lookup yields CDR1 MDHEN and CDR2 SYDVKM. V was clipped by 2 bases and J by 4 bases, with 3 bases between them. CDR3 in amino acids: CASSLKGNTIYF. In nucleotides, the CDR3 is TGTGCCAGCAGTTTAAAAGGAAACACCATATATTTT.

This clonotype showed up many times. The V call is TRBV2, the J call TRBJ1-2; 10 positions agree with TRBD1. V lost 1 base, J lost 6 bases, and 2 bases stayed unmatched. Germline CDR1 reads SNHLY; CDR2 reads FYNNEI. The CDR3 has 14 amino acids. The CDR3 bases are TGTGCCAGCAGTGAAGGGACAGGGGGTCATGGCTACACCTTC. Translated: CASSEGTGGHGYTF.

This sequence joins TRBV20-1 and TRBJ1-3, with a possible D match to TRBD1 (6 bases). Germline V gene lookup returns CDR1 DFQATT and CDR2 SNEGSKA (reference sequence). The CDR3 sequence is 15 residues long. CDR3 nucleotides: TGCAGCTCACCAGGATCCAGGGGCTCTGGAAACACCATATATTTT. Translation gives CSSPGSRGSGNTIYF.

The chain recombines TRBV6-1 with TRBJ2-2, with D unresolved. V shed 1 base and J shed 5 bases, with 17 bases lying between them. Looked up from germline, CDR1 is MNHNS and CDR2 is SASEGT. CDR3 size: 17 residues. The CDR3 region is CASSEGVWLVRTGELFF. CDR3 sequence (DNA): TGTGCCAGCAGTGAAGGGGTTTGGCTAGTCAGGACCGGGGAGCTGTTTTTT.

This clonotype turned up a few times. The rearrangement uses TRBV7-1 and TRBJ2-1, with 7 bases matching TRBD1. TRBV7-1 falls under the ORF class, with uncertain function. Trimming removed 5 bases from V and 3 bases from J; junction bases left unmatched: 16. This CDR3 spans 18 amino acids. The CDR3, as DNA: TGTGCCAGCAGCCAGCCTGGAGCTCGGACAGGCATCTACAATGAGCAGTTCTTC. Protein sequence: CASSQPGARTGIYNEQFF.

This clonotype was seen repeatedly, ten times or more. The V gene is TRBV20-1, the J gene TRBJ2-3, with D perhaps TRBD2 (5 bases). Trimming stripped 1 base from V and 1 base from J, with 6 bases between. The CDR3 spans 13 residues. Germline-derived CDR1 and CDR2 are DFQATT and SNEGSKA (reference sequence). The CDR3 region has the DNA TGCAGTGCTAGAGCGCGGGGCACAGATACGCAGTATTTT. Residues: CSARARGTDTQYF.

This clonotype was observed many times. This chain connects TRBV29-1 to TRBJ2-3; tentative D call: TRBD2 (6 bases). V lost 7 bases and J 6 bases, leaving 11 bases between the germline ends. This CDR3 has 11 amino acids. The germline gives CDR1 SQVTM, CDR2 ANQGSEA. CDR3 nucleotide sequence: TGCAGCGAGCTAGCGCCGGATACGCAGTATTTT. It encodes CSELAPDTQYF.

A remark on this clonotype: A read error may explain this, as a much larger clone is one base away. The chain couples TRBV9 to TRBJ2-5; D not resolved. This CDR3 is 14 amino acids long. Germline CDR1 and CDR2: SGDLS and YYNGEE. The CDR3 loop reads CASSVDKFQETQSF. The CDR3 coding sequence is TGTGCCAGCAGCGTAGATAAGTTCCAAGAGACCCAGTCCTTC. Full variable domain (rest looked up from reference TRBV9 and TRBJ2-5): DSGVTQTPKHLITATGQRVTLRCSPRSGDLSVYWYQQSLDQGLQFLIQYYNGEERAKGNILERFSAQQFPDLHSELNLSSLELGDSALYFCASSVDKFQETQSFGPGTRLLVL.

A word on this clonotype: No conserved phenylalanine or tryptophan ends this CDR3, so it is likely a read error. The chain links TRBV28 to TRBJ2-2; perhaps TRBD2 as D (6 bases). The CDR3 spans 16 residues. V was cut by 6 bases and J by 6 bases, with 20 bases left in between. The germline V gene encodes CDR1 MDHEN and CDR2 SYDVKM. CDR3 DNA sequence: TGTGCCAGCAGCCCCAGGATGCGGGGCAGGTCCGGGGAGCTGTTTCTC. Amino acids: CASSPRMRGRSGELFL.

This clonotype showed up many times. The rearrangement joins TRBV11-3 to TRBJ1-4, with 10 positions matching TRBD1. This CDR3 has 18 residues. The germline CDR1 and CDR2 sequences are SGHNT and YENEEA. V dropped 3 bases and J dropped 2; count of bases not matched to a gene: 9. This chain's CDR3 is CASSFGTGVPTTNEKLFF. CDR3 nucleotide sequence: TGTGCCAGCAGCTTCGGGACAGGGGTCCCGACGACTAATGAAAAACTGTTTTTT.

The CDR3 region has the DNA TGTGCCAGCAGAGGGGACACTGAAGCTTTCTTT. It specifies CASRGDTEAFF. The gene calls are TRBV12-3 or TRBV12-4 and TRBJ1-1, with D possibly being TRBD1 (5 bases). The CDR3 is 11 residues long. V was cut by 6 bases and J by 3 bases, with 5 bases left in between.

This clonotype has a count of ten or more. V and J are TRBV4-2 and TRBJ2-2; D is ambiguous. The CDR3 contains 15 residues. Trimming took 0 bases from V and 3 from J, leaving 8 bases between them. CDR1 and CDR2 from the germline V gene are LGHNA and YNFKEQ. CDR3 bases: TGTGCCAGCAGCCAAGATTCCTCGGACACCGGGGAGCTGTTTTTT. Translated: CASSQDSSDTGELFF.

This clonotype has ten or more counts. J is TRBJ2-2 and V is TRBV29-1; D remains ambiguous. The CDR3 spans 13 residues. V dropped 4 bases and J dropped 0 bases, with 6 bases sitting between them. Germline CDR1 and CDR2: SQVTM and ANQGSEA. As DNA, the CDR3 is TGCAGCGTTGTAACGGCGAACACCGGGGAGCTGTTTTTT. Residues: CSVVTANTGELFF.

This clonotype was counted ten times or more. The chain couples TRBV12-3 or TRBV12-4 to TRBJ2-1; TRBD1 or TRBD2 may be the D gene (5 bases each). The CDR3 consists of 14 residues. V was cut by 2 bases and J by 7 bases, with 12 bases left in between. The CDR3 bases are TGTGCCAGCAGTTTAACGGGGCCAGGAAATGAGCAGTTCTTC. It yields the protein CASSLTGPGNEQFF.